This T cell receptor (beta chain) is drawn from a study of blood T cell repertoires in COVID-19. Background on the study: The analysed material was cDNA or gDNA that came from T cells, B-cell-depleted T cells, or PBMCs.

Original analysis: Researchers report that nucleated cell counts were estimated from reference gene primer amplification. Libraries were prepared by immunoSEQ multiplex PCR; TCRdb keeps only in-frame clonotypes and omits some of them. The V and J calls and clone size come from that table; D and trimming were worked out from the DNA. The sample has tens of thousands of clones, around 83% seen once. The CDR3 loop spans 17 amino acids. The V gene's germline CDR1 is MDHEN and CDR2 SYDVKM. The trim removed 3 bases at V and 0 bases at J, leaving 8 bases unmatched. The chain employs TRBV28 and TRBJ1-3, with 7 bases lining up with TRBD1. Sequencing input: peripheral blood. The clonotype originates from a man in his 70s with acute or convalescent COVID-19. The CDR3 DNA reads as TGTGCCAGCAGTTTCCCGGGACAGACTTACTCTGGAAACACCATATATTTT. Its protein is CASSFPGQTYSGNTIYF.